This T cell receptor (beta chain) was recovered during a study of T-cell reconstitution after alpha-beta-depleted transplantation in children. This clonotype was detected a few times. Looked up from germline, CDR1 is MDHEN and CDR2 is SYDVKM. The CDR3 has 11 amino acids. V lost 4 bases and J lost 4, with 2 bases in between. Preparation of the TCRbeta library was carried out with unique molecular identifiers. MiXCR was run by TCRdb on the PCR reads, yielding one entry per CDR3 protein. The repertoire includes 380,000 or so distinct CDR3 sequences, 13% of them detected once, and 3.5% to 4.5% sits in the top ten.

Specimen: PBMCs, collected from the stem cell graft. This sequence was found in a human donor who donated a stem cell graft to a child with Fanconi anemia. The V gene is TRBV28, the J gene TRBJ1-5; D unresolved. The CDR3 is CASSWNQPQHF. In DNA form, the CDR3 reads TGTGCCAGCAGTTGGAATCAGCCCCAGCATTTT.